This TCR beta chain is drawn from a study of blood T cells in healthy people across ages. Each donor gave roughly 10 milliliters of peripheral blood. Then a second PCR, running roughly 7 to 11 cycles, was carried out with a sample-barcoded 5' primer and a J-beta primer mix. TCRdb re-analysed the 5' RACE reads in MiXCR, keeping a single row per CDR3 protein. The data contain over 1.5 million distinct CDR3 sequences, around half of them singletons. Germline CDR1 SGHAT, CDR2 FQNNGV. V trimming: 5 bases; J trimming: 5 bases; junction bases outside the gene matches: 7. This CDR3 has 14 residues. The receptor was derived from a middle-aged woman in good health. This rearrangement joins TRBV11-2 to TRBJ2-5; 8 bases fit TRBD1. The sequenced sample consisted of blood. The CDR3 DNA reads as TGTGCCAGCAGCCGCAGGGGGCGCTGGGAGACCCAGTACTTC. Translated: CASSRRGRWETQYF. Complete variable domain (other parts from reference TRBV11-2 and TRBJ2-5): EAGVAQSPRYKIIEKRQSVAFWCNPISGHATLYWYQQILGQGPKLLIQFQNNGVVDDSQLPKDRFSAERLKGVDSTLKIQPAKLEDSAVYLCASSRRGRWETQYFGPGTRLLVL.